The T cell receptor beta chain described here comes from a study of blood T cell repertoires in COVID-19. Study-level background: Sample material is recorded as cDNA or gDNA derived from T cells, B-cell-depleted T cells, or PBMCs.

Germline V gene lookup returns CDR1 PRHDT and CDR2 FYEKMQ (reference sequence). Trimming at V came to 5 bases and at J to 0 bases, leaving 5 bases not matched to a gene. The CDR3 sequence is 16 residues long. In the authors' workflow: Reference gene primers were amplified, and this amplification served to estimate nucleated cell counts. Clones were sequenced by immunoSEQ multiplex PCR, and TCRdb holds only the in-frame ones, with some missing. V and J calls and clone size are those listed in that table; D and trimming were worked out from the DNA. The table includes 52,000 or so clones, more than 75% detected once.

V and J are TRBV13 and TRBJ2-7; 12 bases fit TRBD2. The sample taken for sequencing was peripheral blood. The receptor comes from a human donor in a cohort sampled during active COVID-19. The DNA of the CDR3 is TGTGCCAGCAGCGCCTCACTAGCGGGGGGCTCCTACGAGCAGTACTTC. Translated: CASSASLAGGSYEQYF. Full variable domain (rest looked up from reference TRBV13 and TRBJ2-7): AAGVIQSPRHLIKEKRETATLKCYPIPRHDTVYWYQQGPGQDPQFLISFYEKMQSDKGSIPDRFSAQQFSDYHSELNMSSLELGDSALYFCASSASLAGGSYEQYFGPGTRLTVT.